These 6 T cell receptor beta chains came from one sample sequenced in a study of T cell responses to AZD1222 COVID-19 vaccine. Sequenced by immunoSEQ multiplex PCR; TCRdb stores in-frame clones only, minus some. This sample has some 99,000 clones, with around 90% found just once. This specimen was peripheral blood, taken on day 0 of MenACWY control vaccination. The source is an adult in good health.

The rearrangement uses TRBV9 and TRBJ2-4; possible D gene TRBD2, 6 bases. The length of the CDR3 is 20 residues. Deletions cut 6 bases from V and 0 bases from J, with 28 bases between. CDR1 is SGDLS and CDR2 is YYNGEE in the germline V gene. The CDR3 here is CASKEDGTRLENLAKNIQYF. CDR3 bases: TGTGCCAGCAAAGAGGACGGGACTCGTCTCGAGAATTTAGCCAAAAACATTCAGTACTTC. The full variable domain, completed using reference TRBV9 and TRBJ2-4, is DSGVTQTPKHLITATGQRVTLRCSPRSGDLSVYWYQQSLDQGLQFLIQYYNGEERAKGNILERFSAQQFPDLHSELNLSSLELGDSALYFCASKEDGTRLENLAKNIQYFGAGTRLSVL.

The chain employs TRBV4-3 and TRBJ1-2; weak D call: TRBD1 (5 bases). Germline loops: CDR1 LGHNA, CDR2 YSLEER. This CDR3 contains 15 residues. Trimming removed 0 bases from V and 8 bases from J, with 16 bases in between. CDR3 sequence: CASSQERQLLGGYTF. The CDR3 region has the DNA TGCGCCAGCAGCCAAGAGAGACAGCTCTTAGGAGGCTACACCTTC.

The count of this clone is one. The chain uses TRBV18 and TRBJ2-3, with a possible D match to TRBD2 (7 bases). Trimming removed 8 bases from V and 2 bases from J, with 11 bases in between. This CDR3 has 13 amino acids. Germline CDR1 reads KGHSH; CDR2 reads LQKENI. CDR3 bases: TGTGCCAGCCGGGGGGCGGTCACAGATACGCAGTATTTT. Protein sequence: CASRGAVTDTQYF.

The rearrangement uses TRBV9 and TRBJ1-4; D is possibly TRBD1 (5 bases). The CDR3 is 15 residues long. Germline V gives CDR1 SGDLS, CDR2 YYNGEE. V lost 0 bases, J lost 3 bases, and 9 bases lay in between. The CDR3 loop is CASSVATGPNEKLFF. CDR3 bases: TGTGCCAGCAGCGTAGCTACAGGCCCTAATGAAAAACTGTTTTTT.

The chain carries TRBV9 and TRBJ1-2; D remains unclear. The CDR3 runs 13 residues. Germline V lookup: CDR1 SGDLS, CDR2 YYNGEE. V shed 0 bases and J shed 0 bases, with 3 bases lying between them. The CDR3 spells CASSVATNYGYTF. For the CDR3, the DNA is TGTGCCAGCAGCGTAGCTACTAACTATGGCTACACCTTC.

This CDR3 reads CASSQGTSGRVYEQYF. CDR3 DNA sequence: TGCGCCAGCAGCCAAGGGACTAGCGGGAGAGTCTACGAGCAGTACTTC. The chain joins TRBV4-3 to TRBJ2-7; the match to TRBD2 covers 13 bases. The CDR3 is made up of 16 amino acids. The V gene end was trimmed by 1 base and the J gene end by 3 bases; junction bases not matched to a gene: 3. The germline gives CDR1 LGHNA, CDR2 YSLEER.